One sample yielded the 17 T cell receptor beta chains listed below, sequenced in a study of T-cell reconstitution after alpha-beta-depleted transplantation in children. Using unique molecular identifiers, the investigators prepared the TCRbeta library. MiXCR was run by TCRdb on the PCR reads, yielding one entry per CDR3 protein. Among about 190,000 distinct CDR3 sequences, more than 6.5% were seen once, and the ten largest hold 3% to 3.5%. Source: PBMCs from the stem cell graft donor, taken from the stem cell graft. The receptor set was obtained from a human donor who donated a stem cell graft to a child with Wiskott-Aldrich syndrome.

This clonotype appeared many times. DNA for the CDR3: TGTGCCAGCAGTTACTCCAGGATTAATGAAAAACTGTTTTTT. This encodes CASSYSRINEKLFF. This chain uses TRBV6-5 with TRBJ1-4, with no clear D. Germline values: CDR1 MNHEY, CDR2 SVGAGI. V was cut by 0 bases and J by 4 bases, with 6 bases left in between. CDR3 size: 14 residues.

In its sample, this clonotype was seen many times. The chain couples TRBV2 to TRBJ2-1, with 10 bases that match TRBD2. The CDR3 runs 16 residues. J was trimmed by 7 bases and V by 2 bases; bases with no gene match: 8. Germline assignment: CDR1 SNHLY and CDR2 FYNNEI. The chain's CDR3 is CASSEFVTSGPNEQFF. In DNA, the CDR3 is TGTGCCAGCAGTGAATTTGTGACTAGCGGGCCTAATGAGCAGTTCTTC.

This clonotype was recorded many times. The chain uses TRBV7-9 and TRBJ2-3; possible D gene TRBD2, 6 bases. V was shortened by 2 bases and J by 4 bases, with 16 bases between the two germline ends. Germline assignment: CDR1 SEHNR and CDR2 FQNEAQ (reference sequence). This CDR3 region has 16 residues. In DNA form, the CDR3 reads TGTGCCAGCAGCTTATCCCTTGGAGGGAGCGCAGATACGCAGTATTTT. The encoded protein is CASSLSLGGSADTQYF.

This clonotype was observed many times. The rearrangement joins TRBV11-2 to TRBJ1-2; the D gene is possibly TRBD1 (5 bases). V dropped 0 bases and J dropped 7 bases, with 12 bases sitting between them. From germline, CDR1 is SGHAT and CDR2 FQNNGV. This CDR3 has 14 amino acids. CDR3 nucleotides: TGTGCCAGCAGCTTAGAAGGGGTCTCTTCTGGCTACACCTTC. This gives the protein CASSLEGVSSGYTF.

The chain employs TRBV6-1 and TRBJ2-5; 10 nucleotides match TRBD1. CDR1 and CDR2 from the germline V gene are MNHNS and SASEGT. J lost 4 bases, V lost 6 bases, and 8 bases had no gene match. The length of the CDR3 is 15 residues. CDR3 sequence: CASRPRDRGGETQYF. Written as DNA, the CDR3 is TGTGCCAGCAGGCCCCGGGACAGGGGTGGAGAGACCCAGTACTTC.

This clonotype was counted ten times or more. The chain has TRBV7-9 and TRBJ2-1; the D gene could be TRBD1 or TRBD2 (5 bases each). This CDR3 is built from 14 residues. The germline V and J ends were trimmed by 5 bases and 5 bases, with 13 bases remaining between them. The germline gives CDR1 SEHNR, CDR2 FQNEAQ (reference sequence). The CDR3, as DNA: TGTGCCAGCAGCACCGGGACCATTGACAATGAGCAGTTCTTC. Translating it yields CASSTGTIDNEQFF.

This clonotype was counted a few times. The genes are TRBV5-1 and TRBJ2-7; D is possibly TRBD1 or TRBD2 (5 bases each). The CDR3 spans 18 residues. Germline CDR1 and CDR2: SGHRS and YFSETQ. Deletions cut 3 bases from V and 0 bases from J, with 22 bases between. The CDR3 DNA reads TGCGCCAGCAGCTCCGGTCCTGCCGGGACGGGCAACTCCTACGAGCAGTACTTC. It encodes CASSSGPAGTGNSYEQYF.

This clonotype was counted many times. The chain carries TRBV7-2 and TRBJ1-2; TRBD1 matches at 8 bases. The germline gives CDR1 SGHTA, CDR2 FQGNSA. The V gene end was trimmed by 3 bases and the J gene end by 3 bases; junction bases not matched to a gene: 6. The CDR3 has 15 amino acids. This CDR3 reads CASSFDRGGYYGYTF. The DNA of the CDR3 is TGTGCCAGCAGCTTCGACAGGGGTGGATACTATGGCTACACCTTC.

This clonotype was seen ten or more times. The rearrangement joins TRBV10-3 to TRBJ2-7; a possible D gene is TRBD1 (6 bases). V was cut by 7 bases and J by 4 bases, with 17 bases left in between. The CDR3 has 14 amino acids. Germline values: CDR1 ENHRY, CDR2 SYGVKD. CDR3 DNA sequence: TGTGCCATCAAAGGAAGGGACACGGTTTACGAGCAGTACTTC. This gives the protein CAIKGRDTVYEQYF.

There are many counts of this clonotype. The CDR3 region has the DNA TGTGCCAGCACCACGACAGGGGGCGAAGAGACCCAGTACTTC. Its protein is CASTTTGGEETQYF. The chain carries TRBV5-5 and TRBJ2-5, with 10 bases identical to TRBD1. Trimming cost V 6 bases and J 3 bases; bases outside gene matches: 5. CDR1 is SGHKS and CDR2 is YYEKEE in the germline V gene (reference sequence). The CDR3 sequence is 14 residues long.

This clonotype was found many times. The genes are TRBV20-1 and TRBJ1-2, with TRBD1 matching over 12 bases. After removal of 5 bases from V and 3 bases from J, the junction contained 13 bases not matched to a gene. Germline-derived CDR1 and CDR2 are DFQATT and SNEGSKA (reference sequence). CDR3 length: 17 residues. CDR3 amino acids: CSARAGQGALFDYGYTF. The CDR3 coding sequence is TGCAGTGCTCGTGCGGGACAGGGGGCTTTATTTGACTATGGCTACACCTTC.

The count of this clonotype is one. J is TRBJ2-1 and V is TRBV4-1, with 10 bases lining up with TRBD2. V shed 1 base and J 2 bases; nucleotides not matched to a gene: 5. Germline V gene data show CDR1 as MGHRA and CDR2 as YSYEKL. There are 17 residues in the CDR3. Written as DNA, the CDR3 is TGCGCCAGCAGCCAAGTTAGCGGGGGGCCCCCCTACAATGAGCAGTTCTTC. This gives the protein CASSQVSGGPPYNEQFF.

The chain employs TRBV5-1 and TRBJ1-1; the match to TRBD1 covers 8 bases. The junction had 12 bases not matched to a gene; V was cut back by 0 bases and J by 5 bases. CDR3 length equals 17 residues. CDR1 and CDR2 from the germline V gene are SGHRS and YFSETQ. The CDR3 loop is CASSLDRRWTGQTEAFF. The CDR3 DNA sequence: TGCGCCAGCAGCTTGGATAGACGATGGACAGGGCAAACTGAAGCTTTCTTT. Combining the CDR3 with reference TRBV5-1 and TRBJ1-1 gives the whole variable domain KAGVTQTPRYLIKTRGQQVTLSCSPISGHRSVSWYQQTPGQGLQFLFEYFSETQRNKGNFPGRFSGRQFSNSRSEMNVSTLELGDSALYLCASSLDRRWTGQTEAFFGQGTRLTVV.

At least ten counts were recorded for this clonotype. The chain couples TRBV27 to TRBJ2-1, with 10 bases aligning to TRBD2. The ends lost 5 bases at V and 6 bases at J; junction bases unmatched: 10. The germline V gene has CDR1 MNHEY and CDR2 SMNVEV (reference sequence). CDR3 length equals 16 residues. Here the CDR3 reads CASSPIGLAGVNEQFF. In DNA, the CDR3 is TGTGCCAGCAGTCCAATTGGGCTAGCGGGGGTCAATGAGCAGTTCTTC.

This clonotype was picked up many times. The DNA of the CDR3 is TGTGCCAGCAGTTACCGACTAGCGGGGGGGTCCTACAATGAGCAGTTCTTC. Translated, it gives CASSYRLAGGSYNEQFF. This chain joins TRBV7-2 and TRBJ2-1, with 14 bases that match TRBD2. There are 17 residues in the CDR3. The V gene end was trimmed by 6 bases and the J gene end by 1 base; junction bases not matched to a gene: 5. Germline V gene sequence: CDR1 SGHTA, CDR2 FQGNSA.

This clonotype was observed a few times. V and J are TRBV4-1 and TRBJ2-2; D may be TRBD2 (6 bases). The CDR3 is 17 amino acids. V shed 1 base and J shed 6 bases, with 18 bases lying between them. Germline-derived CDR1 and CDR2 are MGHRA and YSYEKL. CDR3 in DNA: TGCGCCAGCAGCCAAGCTGCGGGGACGACTGGGGCCGGGGAGCTGTTTTTT. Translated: CASSQAAGTTGAGELFF.

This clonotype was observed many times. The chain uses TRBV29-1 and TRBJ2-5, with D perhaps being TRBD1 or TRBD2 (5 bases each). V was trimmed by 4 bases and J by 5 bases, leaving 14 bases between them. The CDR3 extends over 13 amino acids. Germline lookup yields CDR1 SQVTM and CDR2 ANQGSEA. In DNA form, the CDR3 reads TGCAGCGTTGTGATGGGGACCCAGGAGACCCAGTACTTC. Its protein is CSVVMGTQETQYF.